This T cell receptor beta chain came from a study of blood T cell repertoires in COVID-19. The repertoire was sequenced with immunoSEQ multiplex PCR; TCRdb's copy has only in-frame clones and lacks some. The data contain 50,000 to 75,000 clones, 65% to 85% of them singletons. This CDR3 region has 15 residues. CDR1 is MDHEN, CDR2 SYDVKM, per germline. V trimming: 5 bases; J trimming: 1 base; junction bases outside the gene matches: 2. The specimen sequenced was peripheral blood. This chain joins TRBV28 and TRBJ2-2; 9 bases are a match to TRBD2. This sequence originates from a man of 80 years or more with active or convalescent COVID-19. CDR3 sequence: CASSPTSGNTGELFF. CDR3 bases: TGTGCCAGCAGTCCGACTAGCGGGAACACCGGGGAGCTGTTTTTT.